Listed below are T cell receptor beta chains from one sample, sequenced in a study of T cell repertoires in cytomegalovirus infection. TCRdb called the reads again in MiXCR, with one record for every CDR3 protein. In the table there are 630,000 or so distinct CDR3 sequences, 20% to 25% of which are singletons. Source material: CD8+ T cells from PBMCs. The receptors stem from a human donor in good health (CMV status not recorded). Some clones in this sample may be carry-over from other donors' samples. CDR3s include the opening cysteine and the closing phenylalanine or tryptophan. Each record gives: V gene, J gene, clone size, D gene, CDR3 length, CDR3 protein, CDR3 DNA. A D gene is named only where the DNA matches it firmly. The size field is filled for only some rows; it gives once, few, many or a size class.

TRBV6-5	TRBJ2-3	NA	TRBD2	16	CASSYRWRGVKDTQYF	TGTGCCAGCAGTTACCGTTGGCGGGGGGTTAAAGATACGCAGTATTTT
TRBV4-3	TRBJ2-3	few	TRBD2	17	CASSRTRTSGGSDTQYF	TGCGCCAGCAGCCGAACCCGGACTAGCGGGGGCTCAGATACGCAGTATTTT
TRBV6-2/TRBV6-3	TRBJ2-3	few	NA	16	CASTLGKQGSTDTQYF	TGTGCCAGCACCCTCGGGAAGCAGGGGAGCACAGATACGCAGTATTTT
TRBV28	TRBJ2-3	many	NA	14	CASSLGSPHGTQYF	TGTGCCAGCAGTCTGGGCAGCCCCCATGGTACGCAGTATTTT
TRBV7-2	TRBJ2-5	many	NA	15	CASSLRVSGQETQYF	TGTGCCAGCAGCTTACGGGTCTCGGGACAAGAGACCCAGTACTTC
TRBV24-1	TRBJ1-1	few	NA	12	CATSDSNTEAFF	TGTGCCACCAGTGATTCTAACACTGAAGCTTTCTTT
TRBV6-6	TRBJ1-6	NA	NA	16	CASSYWETATNSPLHF	TGTGCCAGCAGTTACTGGGAGACAGCTACTAATTCACCCCTCCACTTT
TRBV7-7	TRBJ2-2	NA	NA	16	CASIPILGVGTGELFF	TGTGCTAGCATCCCAATACTAGGCGTGGGCACCGGGGAGCTGTTTTTT
TRBV7-8	TRBJ1-5	many	TRBD1	16	CASSLAGTASNQPQHF	TGTGCCAGCAGCTTAGCTGGGACAGCTAGCAATCAGCCCCAGCATTTT
TRBV7-8	TRBJ2-7	many	NA	11	CASSLGLEQYF	TGTGCCAGCAGCTTAGGGCTCGAGCAGTACTTC
TRBV3-1	TRBJ1-1	NA	NA	15	CASSPRVGVNTEAFF	TGTGCCAGCAGCCCCCGGGTGGGGGTGAACACTGAAGCTTTCTTT
TRBV28	TRBJ2-3	NA	TRBD2	15	CASTLGGGRTDTQYF	TGTGCCAGCACCCTCGGAGGCGGGAGGACAGATACGCAGTATTTT
TRBV5-5	TRBJ1-1	NA	NA	12	CASSLNTNEAFF	TGTGCCAGCAGCTTGAATACAAATGAAGCTTTCTTT
TRBV11-3	TRBJ2-1	NA	NA	15	CASSRGSSSYNEQFF	TGTGCCAGCAGCAGGGGCTCCAGCTCCTACAATGAGCAGTTCTTC
TRBV6-5	TRBJ2-5	many	NA	15	CASNRGGGRQETQYF	TGTGCCAGCAACCGCGGCGGGGGCCGGCAAGAGACCCAGTACTTC
TRBV7-9	TRBJ2-5	NA	TRBD2	17	CASSDPGLAGFDETQYF	TGTGCCAGCAGCGATCCGGGACTAGCGGGGTTTGATGAGACCCAGTACTTC
TRBV7-6	TRBJ2-1	NA	TRBD2	17	CASSLESSGGARDEQFF	TGTGCCAGCAGCTTAGAGTCTAGCGGGGGGGCCAGGGATGAGCAGTTCTTC
TRBV7-4	TRBJ1-2	NA	TRBD1	15	CASSLKETGGNGYTF	TGTGCCAGCAGCTTAAAGGAGACAGGGGGTAATGGCTACACCTTC
TRBV6-6	TRBJ1-1	NA	NA	13	CASTQEGGTEAFF	TGTGCCAGCACTCAGGAAGGGGGAACTGAAGCTTTCTTT
TRBV29-1	TRBJ1-1	NA	NA	15	CSPSGVGGMNTEAFF	TGCAGCCCCTCAGGGGTAGGTGGCATGAACACTGAAGCTTTCTTT
TRBV7-2	TRBJ2-3	many	TRBD1	17	CASSLYRTGGSEDTQYF	TGTGCCAGCAGCTTATATCGGACAGGTGGGAGCGAAGATACGCAGTATTTT
TRBV10-3	TRBJ2-3	few	TRBD2	15	CAVQGSGDRTDTQYF	TGTGCCGTCCAGGGAAGCGGGGATCGCACAGATACGCAGTATTTT
TRBV5-4	TRBJ2-1	few	NA	15	CASREKGSLGNEQFF	TGTGCCAGCAGAGAAAAAGGGAGTCTGGGAAATGAGCAGTTCTTC
TRBV7-2	TRBJ2-7	many	TRBD2	16	CASSLYPGLEGREQYF	TGTGCCAGCAGCTTGTATCCGGGACTAGAGGGGCGCGAGCAGTACTTC
TRBV14	TRBJ1-1	many	TRBD1	16	CASSQPRTGGDTEAFF	TGTGCCAGCAGCCAACCCCGGACAGGGGGAGACACTGAAGCTTTCTTT
TRBV2	TRBJ1-1	NA	NA	15	CAGGGLSYSNTEAFF	TGTGCCGGGGGAGGTCTTAGTTATTCGAACACTGAAGCTTTCTTT
TRBV12-3/TRBV12-4	TRBJ2-5	many	TRBD1	16	CASSAKGQGLQETQYF	TGTGCCAGCAGTGCCAAGGGACAGGGATTACAAGAGACCCAGTACTTC
TRBV28	TRBJ2-1	few	NA	15	CASSFAPLGKMGQFF	TGTGCCAGCAGTTTTGCCCCCCTCGGGAAAATGGGGCAGTTCTTC
TRBV28	TRBJ1-1	NA	NA	16	CASSLPPRGSNTEAFF	TGTGCCAGCAGTTTACCCCCCAGGGGCTCGAACACTGAAGCTTTCTTT
TRBV5-1	TRBJ1-1	NA	NA	14	CASSLTSRAIEAFF	TGCGCCAGCAGCCTGACGAGTAGGGCGATTGAAGCTTTCTTT
TRBV7-9	TRBJ2-1	NA	TRBD1	12	CVSTPRDSEQFF	TGTGTCAGCACCCCTCGGGACAGCGAGCAGTTCTTC
TRBV7-9	TRBJ2-7	few	TRBD1	14	CASSLDRASYEQYF	TGTGCCAGCAGCCTCGACAGGGCGAGCTACGAGCAGTACTTC
TRBV5-1	TRBJ1-1	few	NA	12	CASSLAGPEAFF	TGCGCCAGCAGCTTGGCCGGTCCAGAAGCTTTCTTT
TRBV25-1	TRBJ2-7	many	NA	13	CASSPGHLYEQYF	TGTGCCAGCAGTCCGGGACACCTTTACGAGCAGTACTTC
TRBV7-9	TRBJ1-1	many	NA	14	CASSSGRLNTEAFF	TGTGCCAGCAGCTCGGGACGGTTGAACACTGAAGCTTTCTTT
TRBV7-3	TRBJ2-5	few	TRBD2	15	CASSLYPTSGETQYF	TGTGCCAGCAGCTTATATCCGACTAGCGGCGAGACCCAGTACTTC
TRBV2	TRBJ2-5	NA	TRBD2	15	CASSVLADYEETQYF	TGTGCCAGCAGTGTACTAGCGGACTACGAAGAGACCCAGTACTTC
TRBV7-2	TRBJ2-2	NA	TRBD2	17	CASRRLAGGQNTGELFF	TGTGCCAGCAGAAGACTAGCGGGGGGCCAGAATACCGGGGAGCTGTTTTTT
TRBV25-1	TRBJ1-2	few	NA	13	CASSEEVWYGYTF	TGTGCCAGCAGTGAGGAGGTCTGGTATGGCTACACCTTC
TRBV19	TRBJ2-1	NA	NA	15	CASSISGVTYNEQFF	TGTGCCAGTAGTATATCGGGGGTGACCTACAATGAGCAGTTCTTC
TRBV20-1	TRBJ2-3	few	NA	14	CSAPLRGMADTQYF	TGCAGTGCTCCTCTGAGGGGGATGGCAGATACGCAGTATTTT
TRBV20-1	TRBJ2-1	NA	TRBD2	16	CSARALSRGGYNEQFF	TGCAGTGCTAGAGCTCTCTCGCGGGGGGGCTACAATGAGCAGTTCTTC
TRBV9	TRBJ1-4	once	TRBD1	13	CASSAGQDQKLFF	TGTGCCAGCAGCGCAGGACAGGACCAAAAACTGTTTTTT
TRBV7-9	TRBJ2-1	few	TRBD1	16	CASSGRTGSSYNEQFF	TGTGCCAGCAGCGGACGGACAGGCAGCTCCTACAATGAGCAGTTCTTC
TRBV6-5	TRBJ2-3	many	NA	14	CASSYRTYTDTQYF	TGTGCCAGCAGTTACCGGACATACACAGATACGCAGTATTTT
TRBV7-9	TRBJ2-5	many	NA	14	CASSRSDRRETQYF	TGTGCCAGCAGCCGATCGGACAGACGAGAGACCCAGTACTTC
TRBV12-3/TRBV12-4	TRBJ2-3	NA	NA	13	CASSLNGPDTQYF	TGTGCCAGCAGTTTAAACGGGCCGGATACGCAGTATTTT